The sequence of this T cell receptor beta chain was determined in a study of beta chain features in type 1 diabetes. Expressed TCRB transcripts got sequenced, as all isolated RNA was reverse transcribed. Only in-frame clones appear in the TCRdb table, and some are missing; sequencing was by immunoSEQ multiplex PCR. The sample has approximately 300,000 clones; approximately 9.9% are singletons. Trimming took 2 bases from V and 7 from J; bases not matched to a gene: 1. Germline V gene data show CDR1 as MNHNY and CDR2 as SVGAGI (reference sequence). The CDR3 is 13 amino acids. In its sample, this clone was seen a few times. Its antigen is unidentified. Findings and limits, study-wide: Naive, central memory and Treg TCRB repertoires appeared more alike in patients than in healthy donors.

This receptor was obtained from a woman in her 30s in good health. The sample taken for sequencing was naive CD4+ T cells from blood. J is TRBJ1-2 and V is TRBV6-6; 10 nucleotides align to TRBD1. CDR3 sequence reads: CASSYGTGVGYTF. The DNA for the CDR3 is TGTGCCAGCAGTTACGGGACAGGGGTTGGCTACACCTTC.